Listed below are T cell receptor beta chains from one sample, sequenced in a study of human CD8 memory T cell subsets. Reanalyzing the 5' RACE reads, TCRdb keeps one entry per CDR3 protein, without DNA. The table for this sample gives approximately 7,000 distinct CDR3 sequences. Input material: CD8+ stem-like memory T cells (TSCM and TCM) sorted from PBMCs. The receptors derive from a human donor in good health. Both conserved end residues are part of each CDR3. Expanded clones get a size class; other rows say once, few or many, or leave the size out.

TRBV18	TRBJ2-7	-	CASSPVGGRTYEQYF
TRBV7-9	TRBJ2-1	medium-sized	CASSPGSNEQFF
TRBV12-3/TRBV12-4	TRBJ2-1	-	CASSPRGTYNEQFF
TRBV7-9	TRBJ2-7	-	CASSLVAGASEQYF
TRBV28	TRBJ1-6	-	CASSLMQAGNSPLHF
TRBV10-3	TRBJ2-7	medium-sized	CAISGGDGSYEQYF
TRBV27	TRBJ1-1	-	CASSLSGRGNTEAFF
TRBV2	TRBJ2-7	-	CASSEREIYEQYF
TRBV7-6	TRBJ2-5	large	CASSLVGHRQETQYF
TRBV7-9	TRBJ2-1	-	CASSSQGRGRNDEQFF
TRBV11-2	TRBJ2-3	-	CASSLDPLGDTQYF
TRBV29-1	TRBJ2-5	medium-sized	CSVATRAGETQYF
TRBV19	TRBJ2-2	-	CASSIGHSGTSPGELFF